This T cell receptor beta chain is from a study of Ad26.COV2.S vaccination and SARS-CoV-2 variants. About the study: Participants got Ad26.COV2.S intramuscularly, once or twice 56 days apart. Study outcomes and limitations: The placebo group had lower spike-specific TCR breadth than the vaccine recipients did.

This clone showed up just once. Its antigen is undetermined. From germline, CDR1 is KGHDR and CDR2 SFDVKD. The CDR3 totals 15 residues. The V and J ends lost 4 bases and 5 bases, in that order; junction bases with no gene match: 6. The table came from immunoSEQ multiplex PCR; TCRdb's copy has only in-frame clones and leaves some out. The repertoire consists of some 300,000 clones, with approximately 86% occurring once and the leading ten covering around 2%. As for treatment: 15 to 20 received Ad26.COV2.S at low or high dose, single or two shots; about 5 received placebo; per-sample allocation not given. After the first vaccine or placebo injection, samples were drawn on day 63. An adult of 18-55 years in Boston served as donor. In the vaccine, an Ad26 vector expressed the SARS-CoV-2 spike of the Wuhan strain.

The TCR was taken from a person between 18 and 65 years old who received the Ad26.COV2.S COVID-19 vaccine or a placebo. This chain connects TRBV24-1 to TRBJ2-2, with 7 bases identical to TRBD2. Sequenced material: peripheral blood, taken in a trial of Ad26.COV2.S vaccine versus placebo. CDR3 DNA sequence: TGTGCCACCAGTGACCCCCGGACTAGTACCGGGGAGCTGTTTTTT. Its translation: CATSDPRTSTGELFF.